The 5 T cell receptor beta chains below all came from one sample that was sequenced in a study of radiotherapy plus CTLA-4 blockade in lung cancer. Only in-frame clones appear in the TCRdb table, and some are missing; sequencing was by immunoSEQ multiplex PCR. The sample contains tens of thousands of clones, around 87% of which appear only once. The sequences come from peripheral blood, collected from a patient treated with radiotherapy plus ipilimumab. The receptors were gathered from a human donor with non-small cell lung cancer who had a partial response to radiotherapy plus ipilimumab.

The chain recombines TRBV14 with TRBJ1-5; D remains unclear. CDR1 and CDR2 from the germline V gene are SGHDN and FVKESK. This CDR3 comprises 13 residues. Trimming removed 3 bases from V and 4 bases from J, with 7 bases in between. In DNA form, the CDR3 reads TGTGCCAGCAGCCACGGTCGGAATCAGCCCCAGCATTTT. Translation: CASSHGRNQPQHF.

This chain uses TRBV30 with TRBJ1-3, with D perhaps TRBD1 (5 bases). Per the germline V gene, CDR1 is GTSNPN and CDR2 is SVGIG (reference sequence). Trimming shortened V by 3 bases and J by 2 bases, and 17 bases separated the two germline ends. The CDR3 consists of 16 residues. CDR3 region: CAWSLRQGSTGNTIYF. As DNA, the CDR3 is TGTGCCTGGAGCCTCCGCCAGGGTAGCACTGGAAACACCATATATTTT.

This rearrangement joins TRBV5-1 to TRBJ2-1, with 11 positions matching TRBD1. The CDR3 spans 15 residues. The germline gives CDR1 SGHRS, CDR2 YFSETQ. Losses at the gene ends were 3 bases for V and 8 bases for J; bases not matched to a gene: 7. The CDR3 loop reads CASSSRTGGTDEQFF. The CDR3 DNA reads TGCGCCAGCAGCTCAAGGACAGGGGGCACGGATGAGCAGTTCTTC.

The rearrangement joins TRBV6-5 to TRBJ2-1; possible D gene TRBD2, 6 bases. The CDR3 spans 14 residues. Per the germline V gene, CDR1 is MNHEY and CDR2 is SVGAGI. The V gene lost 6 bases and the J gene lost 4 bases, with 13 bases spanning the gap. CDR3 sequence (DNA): TGTGCCAGCAGGAGACTAGAAAGGTACAATGAGCAGTTCTTC. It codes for CASRRLERYNEQFF.

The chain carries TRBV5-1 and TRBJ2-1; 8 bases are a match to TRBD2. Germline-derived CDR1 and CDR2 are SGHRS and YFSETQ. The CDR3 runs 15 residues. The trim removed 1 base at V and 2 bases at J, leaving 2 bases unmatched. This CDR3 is CASSLLLAAYNEQFF. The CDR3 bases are TGCGCCAGCAGCTTGCTACTAGCGGCCTACAATGAGCAGTTCTTC.